The 16 T cell receptor beta chains presented below share a single source sample, sequenced in a study of CD8 T cell repertoires and HIV-1 epitope variants. Profiled with immunoSEQ multiplex PCR; TCRdb holds only in-frame clones, not every one. The sample records over 90,000 clones, roughly 81% being singletons. The sample consisted of uncultured baseline CD8+ T cells from peripheral blood mononuclear cells (PBMCs). These receptors were collected from a male donor with HIV.

This clone was detected only a few times. The CDR3 coding sequence is TGTGCCAGCAGCCAACGGGGACTAGCGGGAACCTACAATGAGCAGTTCTTC. Protein: CASSQRGLAGTYNEQFF. This chain links TRBV4-2 with TRBJ2-1, with TRBD2 matching 13 bases. CDR1 LGHNA and CDR2 YNFKEQ come from the germline V gene. This CDR3 has 17 residues. V gave up 2 bases and J gave up 2 bases; unmatched junction bases: 3.

The chain is built from TRBV2 and TRBJ2-5; D remains unclear. This CDR3 spans 14 amino acids. Germline CDR1 reads SNHLY; CDR2 reads FYNNEI. The germline V and J ends were trimmed by 1 base and 5 bases, with 11 bases remaining between them. CDR3 protein: CASSEGKGPETQYF. Written as DNA, the CDR3 is TGTGCCAGCAGTGAAGGGAAGGGCCCGGAGACCCAGTACTTC.

This chain links TRBV6-6 with TRBJ2-5, with D unclear. Deletions cut 7 bases from V and 1 base from J, with 10 bases between. This CDR3 is built from 13 residues. CDR1 MNHNY and CDR2 SVGAGI come from the germline V gene (reference sequence). This chain's CDR3 is CASNGAFQETQYF. The CDR3 DNA is TGTGCCAGCAATGGCGCCTTCCAAGAGACCCAGTACTTC.

The CDR3 loop reads CASSLVTEGEQYF. The CDR3 DNA sequence: TGTGCCAGCAGCTTAGTCACGGAGGGCGAGCAGTACTTC. The chain uses TRBV7-9 and TRBJ2-7; TRBD2 is a possible D gene (6 bases). The CDR3 covers 13 residues. Germline V gene lookup returns CDR1 SEHNR and CDR2 FQNEAQ (reference sequence). The ends were cut back, 1 base at V and 6 bases at J, with 10 bases in the middle.

CDR3 region: CASSEVEGEQFF. CDR3 nucleotides: TGTGCCAGCAGTGAGGTCGAAGGTGAGCAGTTCTTC. The chain is built from TRBV2 and TRBJ2-1; D is unclear. The CDR3 length is 12 residues. Germline V gene lookup returns CDR1 SNHLY and CDR2 FYNNEI. Trimming shortened V by 3 bases and J by 9 bases, and 9 bases separated the two germline ends.

The V call is TRBV7-9, the J call TRBJ2-2, with D unclear. Germline loops: CDR1 SEHNR, CDR2 FQNEAQ (reference sequence). The ends were cut back, 1 base at V and 3 bases at J, with 3 bases in the middle. CDR3 length: 13 amino acids. As DNA, the CDR3 is TGTGCCAGCAGCTTAGGAGACACCGGGGAGCTGTTTTTT. Translated, it gives CASSLGDTGELFF. Looking up the rest from reference TRBV7-9 and TRBJ2-2 gives the full variable domain: DTGVSQNPRHKITKRGQNVTFRCDPISEHNRLYWYRQTLGQGPEFLTYFQNEAQLEKSRLLSDRFSAERPKGSFSTLEIQRTEQGDSAMYLCASSLGDTGELFFGEGSRLTVL.

This clone showed up just a few times. V and J are TRBV7-9 and TRBJ1-2, with 9 nucleotides matching TRBD1. V lost 3 bases, J lost 7 bases, and 6 bases stayed unmatched. CDR1 is SEHNR, CDR2 FQNEAQ, per germline (reference sequence). The CDR3 covers 14 residues. The CDR3 loop is CASSLGQGTIGYTF. The CDR3 DNA reads TGTGCCAGCAGCTTGGGACAGGGAACTATTGGCTACACCTTC.

The CDR3 region has the DNA TGCGCCAGCAGCTTGGGTACGGCGGGGGGAAACATTCAGTACTTC. Residues: CASSLGTAGGNIQYF. The chain couples TRBV5-1 to TRBJ2-4; 8 nucleotides align to TRBD2. V shed 0 bases and J 6 bases; nucleotides not matched to a gene: 5. Germline V gives CDR1 SGHRS, CDR2 YFSETQ. The CDR3 contains 15 residues.

This clone came up once. DNA for the CDR3: TGTGCCAGCAGCTTTAACTTGGGCTCCTACAATGAGCAGTTCTTC. Residues: CASSFNLGSYNEQFF. J is TRBJ2-1 and V is TRBV7-6, with unresolved D. Germline V lookup: CDR1 SGHVS, CDR2 FNYEAQ. The CDR3 spans 15 residues. V dropped 3 bases and J dropped 0 bases, with 9 bases sitting between them. Drawing the rest from reference TRBV7-6 and TRBJ2-1, the complete variable domain is GAGVSQSPRYKVTKRGQDVALRCDPISGHVSLYWYRQALGQGPEFLTYFNYEAQQDKSGLPNDRFSAERPEGSISTLTIQRTEQRDSAMYRCASSFNLGSYNEQFFGPGTRLTVL.

This clone was picked up a small number of times. The V call is TRBV19, the J call TRBJ2-5, with a weak D call TRBD2 (6 bases). The ends were cut back, 3 bases at V and 1 base at J, with 9 bases in the middle. Germline V gene data show CDR1 as LNHDA and CDR2 as SQIVND (reference sequence). The CDR3 is made up of 14 amino acids. The CDR3 sequence is CASSMLARQETQYF. CDR3 sequence (DNA): TGTGCCAGTAGTATGCTAGCGCGCCAAGAGACCCAGTACTTC.

V usage is TRBV6-6 and J usage is TRBJ1-4; no reliable D call. In germline, CDR1 is MNHNY, CDR2 SVGAGI (reference sequence). Trimming cost V 4 bases and J 5 bases, with 5 bases left between them. This CDR3 comprises 12 residues. CDR3 DNA sequence: TGTGCCAGCAGTTTCCCGAATGAAAAACTGTTTTTT. This translates into CASSFPNEKLFF.

The chain joins TRBV7-7 to TRBJ1-6; tentatively, D is TRBD1 (6 bases). From germline, CDR1 is SSHAT and CDR2 FNYEAQ (reference sequence). The CDR3 loop spans 15 amino acids. Trimming took 1 base from V and 5 from J, leaving 9 bases between them. For the CDR3, the DNA is TGTGCCAGCAGCTTAGGCAGGGGTAATAATTCACCCCTCCACTTT. Its translation is CASSLGRGNNSPLHF. The full variable domain, its missing parts supplied by reference TRBV7-7 and TRBJ1-6, is GAGVSQSPRYKVTKRGQDVTLRCDPISSHATLYWYQQALGQGPEFLTYFNYEAQPDKSGLPSDRFSAERPEGSISTLTIQRTEQRDSAMYRCASSLGRGNNSPLHFGNGTRLTVT.

This clone was seen just once. V usage is TRBV5-1 and J usage is TRBJ2-7, with D perhaps matching TRBD1 (6 bases). The CDR3 runs 15 residues. With 2 bases removed from V and 3 bases from J, the gap between germline ends came to 15 bases. CDR1 and CDR2 (germline): SGHRS, YFSETQ. As DNA, the CDR3 is TGCGCCAGCAGCTTCGGTCCAGGGGATGTCTACGAGCAGTACTTC. This gives the protein CASSFGPGDVYEQYF.

This clone was picked up a small number of times. In nucleotides, the CDR3 is TGTGCCAGCAGTTCCTCAGTTGCAACTAATGAAAAACTGTTTTTT. Amino acids: CASSSSVATNEKLFF. This rearrangement joins TRBV6-5 to TRBJ1-4; D unclear. The CDR3 has 15 residues. Germline V gene data show CDR1 as MNHEY and CDR2 as SVGAGI. The V end lost 4 bases, the J end lost 0 bases, and 9 bases lay between the germline ends.

The chain combines TRBV30 with TRBJ2-7; TRBD2 aligns across 14 bases. The V segment lost 3 bases and the J segment 7 bases; nucleotides outside the gene matches: 14. Germline V gene lookup returns CDR1 GTSNPN and CDR2 SVGIG (reference sequence). The CDR3 runs to 17 residues. CDR3 nucleotides: TGTGCCTGGAGCGGTGGACTAGCGGGGGGTTCCTCCGGGGAGCAGTACTTC. Protein sequence: CAWSGGLAGGSSGEQYF.

In its sample, this clone was seen once. The chain is built from TRBV9 and TRBJ2-2; D ambiguous. Germline-derived CDR1 and CDR2 are SGDLS and YYNGEE. The CDR3 contains 15 residues. Trimming took off 2 bases at V and 9 bases at J, with 17 bases between the two ends. DNA for the CDR3: TGTGCCAGCAGCGTGGCCGGAACTCAAACCAGGGAGCTGTTTTTT. Protein: CASSVAGTQTRELFF.